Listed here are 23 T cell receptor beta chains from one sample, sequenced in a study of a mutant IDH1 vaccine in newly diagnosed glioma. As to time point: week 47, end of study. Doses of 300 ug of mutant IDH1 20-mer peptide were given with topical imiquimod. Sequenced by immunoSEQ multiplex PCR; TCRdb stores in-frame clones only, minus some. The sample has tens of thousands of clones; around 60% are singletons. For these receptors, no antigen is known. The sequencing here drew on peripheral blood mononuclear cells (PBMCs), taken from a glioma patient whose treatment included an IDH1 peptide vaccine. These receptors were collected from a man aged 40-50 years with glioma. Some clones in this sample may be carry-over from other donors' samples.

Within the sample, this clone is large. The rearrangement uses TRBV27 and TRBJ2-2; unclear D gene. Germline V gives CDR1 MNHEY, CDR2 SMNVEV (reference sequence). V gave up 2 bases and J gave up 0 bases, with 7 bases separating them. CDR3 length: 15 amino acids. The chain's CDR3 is CASSLGSANTGELFF. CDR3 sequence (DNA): TGTGCCAGCAGTTTAGGCAGCGCGAACACCGGGGAGCTGTTTTTT.

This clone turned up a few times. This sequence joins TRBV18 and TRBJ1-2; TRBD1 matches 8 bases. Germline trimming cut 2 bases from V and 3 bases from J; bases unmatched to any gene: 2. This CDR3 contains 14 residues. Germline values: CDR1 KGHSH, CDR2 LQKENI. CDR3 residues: CASSPDRGDYGYTF. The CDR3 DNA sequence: TGTGCCAGCTCACCAGACAGGGGCGACTATGGCTACACCTTC.

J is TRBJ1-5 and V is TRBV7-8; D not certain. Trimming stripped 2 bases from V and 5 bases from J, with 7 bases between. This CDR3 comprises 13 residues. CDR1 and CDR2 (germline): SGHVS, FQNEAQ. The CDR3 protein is CASSLPPHQPQHF. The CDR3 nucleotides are TGTGCCAGCAGCTTACCGCCACATCAGCCCCAGCATTTT.

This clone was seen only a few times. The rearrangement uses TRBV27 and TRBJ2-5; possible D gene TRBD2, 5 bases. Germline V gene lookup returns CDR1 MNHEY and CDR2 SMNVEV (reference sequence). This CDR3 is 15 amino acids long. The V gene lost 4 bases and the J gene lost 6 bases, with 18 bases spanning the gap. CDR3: CASSSTYGRVKTQYF. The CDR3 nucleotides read TGTGCCAGCAGTTCGACCTACGGGCGGGTGAAGACCCAGTACTTC.

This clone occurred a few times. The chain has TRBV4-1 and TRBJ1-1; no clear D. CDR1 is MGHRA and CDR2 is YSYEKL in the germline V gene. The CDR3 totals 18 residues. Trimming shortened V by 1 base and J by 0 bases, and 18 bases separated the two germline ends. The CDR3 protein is CASSQGPLGRRLNTEAFF. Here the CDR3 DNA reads TGCGCCAGCAGCCAAGGACCGTTAGGCCGCCGACTGAACACTGAAGCTTTCTTT.

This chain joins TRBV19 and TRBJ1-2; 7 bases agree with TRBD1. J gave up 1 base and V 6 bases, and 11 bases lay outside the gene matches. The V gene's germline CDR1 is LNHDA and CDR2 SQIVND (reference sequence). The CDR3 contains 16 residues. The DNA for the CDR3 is TGTGCCAGTAGCGCCTCCGGGACAGAAAGTAACTATGGCTACACCTTC. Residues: CASSASGTESNYGYTF.

As DNA, the CDR3 is TGTGCCAGCAGTGACTGGACAGGTTTGAGGAATCAGCCCCAGCATTTT. Its translation: CASSDWTGLRNQPQHF. The rearrangement joins TRBV6-6 to TRBJ1-5, with 7 bases that match TRBD1. The germline V gene encodes CDR1 MNHNY and CDR2 SVGAGI (reference sequence). The CDR3 has 16 amino acids. V lost 5 bases to trimming and J lost 4 bases; unmatched junction nucleotides: 11.

DNA of the CDR3: TGTGCCAGTAGGGGACCGGGACAGGGGGCGAATTCACCCCTCCACTTT. This gives the protein CASRGPGQGANSPLHF. V and J are TRBV19 and TRBJ1-6; 12 nucleotides agree with TRBD1. Per germline, CDR1 LNHDA and CDR2 SQIVND (reference sequence). The J segment lost 7 bases and the V segment lost 6 bases, leaving 7 bases of the junction unmatched. The CDR3 covers 16 residues.

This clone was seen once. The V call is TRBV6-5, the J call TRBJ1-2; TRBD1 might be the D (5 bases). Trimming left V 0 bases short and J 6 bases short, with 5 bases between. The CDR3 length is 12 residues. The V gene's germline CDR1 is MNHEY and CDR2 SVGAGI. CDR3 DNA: TGTGCCAGCAGTTACTCGGGGGATGGCTACACCTTC. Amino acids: CASSYSGDGYTF.

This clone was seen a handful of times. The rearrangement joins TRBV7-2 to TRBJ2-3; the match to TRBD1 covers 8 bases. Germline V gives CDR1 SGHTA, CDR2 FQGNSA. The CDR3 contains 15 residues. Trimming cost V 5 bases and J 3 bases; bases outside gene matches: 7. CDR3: CASSPGQGGTDTQYF. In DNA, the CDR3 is TGTGCCAGCAGCCCCGGACAGGGTGGGACAGATACGCAGTATTTT.

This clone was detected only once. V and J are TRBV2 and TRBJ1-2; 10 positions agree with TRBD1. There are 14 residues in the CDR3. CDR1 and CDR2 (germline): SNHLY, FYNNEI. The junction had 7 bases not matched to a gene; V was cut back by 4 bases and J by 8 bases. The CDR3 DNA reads TGTGCCAGCAGTGTTCGGGGGACAGGGGACGGCTACACCTTC. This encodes CASSVRGTGDGYTF.

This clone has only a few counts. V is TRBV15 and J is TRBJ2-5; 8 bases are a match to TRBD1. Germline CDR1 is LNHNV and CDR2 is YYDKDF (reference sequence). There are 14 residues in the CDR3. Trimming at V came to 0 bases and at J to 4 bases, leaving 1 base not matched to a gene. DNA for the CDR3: TGTGCCACCAGCAGAGATCAGGGGGCAGAGACCCAGTACTTC. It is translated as CATSRDQGAETQYF.

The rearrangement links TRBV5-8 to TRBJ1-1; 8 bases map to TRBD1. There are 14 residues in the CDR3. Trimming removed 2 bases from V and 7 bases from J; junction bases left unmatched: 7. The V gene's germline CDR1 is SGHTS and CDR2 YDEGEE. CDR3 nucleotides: TGTGCCAGCAGCTTCGACAGGGGAATCGGTGAAGCTTTCTTT. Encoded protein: CASSFDRGIGEAFF.

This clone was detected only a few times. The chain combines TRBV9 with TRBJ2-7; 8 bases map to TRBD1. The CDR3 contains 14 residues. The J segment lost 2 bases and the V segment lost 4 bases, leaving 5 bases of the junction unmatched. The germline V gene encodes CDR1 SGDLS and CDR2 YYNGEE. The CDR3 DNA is TGTGCCAGCAGCCCTTGGGACAGGCCCTACGAGCAGTACTTC. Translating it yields CASSPWDRPYEQYF.

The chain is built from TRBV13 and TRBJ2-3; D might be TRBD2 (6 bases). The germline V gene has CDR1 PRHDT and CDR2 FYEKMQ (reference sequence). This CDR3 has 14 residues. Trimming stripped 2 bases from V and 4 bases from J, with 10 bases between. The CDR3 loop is CASSLPGEADTQYF. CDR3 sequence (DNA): TGTGCCAGCAGCTTACCGGGGGAGGCAGATACGCAGTATTTT. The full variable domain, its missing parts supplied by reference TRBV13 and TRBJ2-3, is AAGVIQSPRHLIKEKRETATLKCYPIPRHDTVYWYQQGPGQDPQFLISFYEKMQSDKGSIPDRFSAQQFSDYHSELNMSSLELGDSALYFCASSLPGEADTQYFGPGTRLTVL.

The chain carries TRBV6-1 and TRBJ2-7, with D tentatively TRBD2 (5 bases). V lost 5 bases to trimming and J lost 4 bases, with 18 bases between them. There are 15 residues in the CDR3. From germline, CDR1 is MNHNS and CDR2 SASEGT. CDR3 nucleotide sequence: TGTGCCAGCAGTACGGGGATAAGTCCGTCATACGAGCAGTACTTC. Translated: CASSTGISPSYEQYF.

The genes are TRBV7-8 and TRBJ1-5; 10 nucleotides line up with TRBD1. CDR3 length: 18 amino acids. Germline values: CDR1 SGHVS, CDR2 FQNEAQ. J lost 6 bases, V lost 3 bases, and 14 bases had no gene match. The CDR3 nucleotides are TGTGCCAGCAGCTTGGGCATTTCCCGACAGGGGGCGATTCAGCCCCAGCATTTT. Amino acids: CASSLGISRQGAIQPQHF. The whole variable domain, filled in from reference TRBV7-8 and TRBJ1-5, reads GAGVSQSPRYKVAKRGQDVALRCDPISGHVSLFWYQQALGQGPEFLTYFQNEAQLDKSGLPSDRFFAERPEGSVSTLKIQRTQQEDSAVYLCASSLGISRQGAIQPQHFGDGTRLSIL.

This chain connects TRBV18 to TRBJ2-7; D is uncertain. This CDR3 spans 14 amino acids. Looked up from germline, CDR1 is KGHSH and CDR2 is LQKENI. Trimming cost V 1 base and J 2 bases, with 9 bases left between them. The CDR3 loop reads CASSPQGMTYEQYF. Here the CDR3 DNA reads TGTGCCAGCTCACCACAGGGAATGACCTACGAGCAGTACTTC.

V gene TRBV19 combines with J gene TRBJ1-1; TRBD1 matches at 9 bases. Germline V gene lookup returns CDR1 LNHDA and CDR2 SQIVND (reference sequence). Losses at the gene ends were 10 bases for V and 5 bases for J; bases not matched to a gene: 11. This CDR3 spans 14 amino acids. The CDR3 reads CATHPVTGGTEAFF. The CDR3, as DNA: TGTGCCACTCACCCGGTGACAGGGGGGACTGAAGCTTTCTTT.

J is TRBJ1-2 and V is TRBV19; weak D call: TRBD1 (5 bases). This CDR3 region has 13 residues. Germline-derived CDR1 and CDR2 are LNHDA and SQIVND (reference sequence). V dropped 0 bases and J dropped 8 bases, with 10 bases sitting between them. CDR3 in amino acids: CASSIEQGSGYTF. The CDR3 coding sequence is TGTGCCAGTAGTATAGAGCAGGGTTCAGGCTACACCTTC.

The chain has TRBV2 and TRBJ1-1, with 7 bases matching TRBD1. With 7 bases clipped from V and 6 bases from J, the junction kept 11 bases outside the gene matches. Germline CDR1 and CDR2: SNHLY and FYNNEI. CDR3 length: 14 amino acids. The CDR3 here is CASTRPGGGSEAFF. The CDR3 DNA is TGTGCCAGCACCCGACCAGGGGGTGGATCTGAAGCTTTCTTT.

The CDR3 sequence is CASSDRDRGPDEQFF. Here the CDR3 DNA reads TGTGCCAGCAGTGACCGGGACAGGGGGCCGGATGAGCAGTTCTTC. The chain carries TRBV25-1 and TRBJ2-1; 12 bases match TRBD1. The CDR3 is 15 amino acids. Germline V CDR1 and CDR2: MGHDK, SYGVNS. After removal of 3 bases from V and 8 bases from J, the junction contained 5 bases not matched to a gene.

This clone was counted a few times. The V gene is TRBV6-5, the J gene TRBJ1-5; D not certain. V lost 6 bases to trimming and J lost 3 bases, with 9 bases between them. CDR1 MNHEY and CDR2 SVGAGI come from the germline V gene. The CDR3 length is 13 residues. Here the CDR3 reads CASRLSPNQPQHF. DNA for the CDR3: TGTGCCAGCAGACTTTCCCCCAATCAGCCCCAGCATTTT.